One and the same sample provided the 23 T cell receptor beta chains below, sequenced in a study of OX40 agonist ivuxolimab in advanced cancers. Produced via immunoSEQ multiplex PCR; TCRdb's table is partial and in-frame only. This table holds over 15,000 clones, 80% to 95% found once. The sample consisted of CD4+ or CD8+ T cells sorted from blood, taken in a trial of the OX40 agonist ivuxolimab. The receptors shown here come from an adult with an advanced solid tumor such as melanoma, head and neck, liver or kidney cancer.

This sequence joins TRBV6-6 and TRBJ2-7; no clear D gene. Trimming took off 2 bases at V and 3 bases at J, with 2 bases between the two ends. CDR3 length: 11 residues. The germline CDR1 and CDR2 sequences are MNHNY and SVGAGI (reference sequence). The CDR3 DNA is TGTGCCAGCAGTTACCGCTACGAGCAGTACTTC. Its translation is CASSYRYEQYF.

The V and J genes are TRBV9 and TRBJ2-1; possibly TRBD1 or TRBD2 for D (5 bases each). The length of the CDR3 is 15 residues. V lost 4 bases and J lost 4, with 15 bases in between. In germline, CDR1 is SGDLS, CDR2 YYNGEE. CDR3 region: CASSHIRDPYNEQFF. Written as DNA, the CDR3 is TGTGCCAGCAGCCATATCAGGGACCCATACAATGAGCAGTTCTTC.

This clone was counted once. The rearrangement joins TRBV10-3 to TRBJ2-7; 12 nucleotides agree with TRBD2. Germline CDR1 reads ENHRY; CDR2 reads SYGVKD. The CDR3 length is 18 residues. V was pared by 2 bases and J by 6 bases, with 14 bases of the junction left unmatched. The DNA of the CDR3 is TGTGCCATCAGTGAGACCCAAGCCACTAGCGGGAGGATCGGCGAGCAGTACTTC. Residues: CAISETQATSGRIGEQYF.

This rearrangement joins TRBV7-2 to TRBJ2-5, with 10 positions matching TRBD2. Per the germline V gene, CDR1 is SGHTA and CDR2 is FQGNSA. The CDR3 covers 15 residues. V dropped 5 bases and J dropped 4; count of bases not matched to a gene: 7. The CDR3 sequence is CASSLLAGVGETQYF. The CDR3 DNA reads as TGTGCCAGCAGCCTGCTAGCGGGAGTTGGAGAGACCCAGTACTTC. The whole variable domain, filled in from reference TRBV7-2 and TRBJ2-5, reads GAGVSQSPSNKVTEKGKDVELRCDPISGHTALYWYRQSLGQGLEFLIYFQGNSAPDKSGLPSDRFSAERTGGSVSTLTIQRTQQEDSAVYLCASSLLAGVGETQYFGPGTRLLVL.

V gene TRBV19 combines with J gene TRBJ2-7; D perhaps matches TRBD2 (6 bases). The CDR3 extends over 13 amino acids. Between the trimmed V and J ends, which lost 3 bases and 1 base, there was a span of 7 bases. Germline V gene data show CDR1 as LNHDA and CDR2 as SQIVND (reference sequence). In DNA, the CDR3 is TGTGCCAGTAGTATCGGGAGTTCCTACGAGCAGTACTTC. This gives the protein CASSIGSSYEQYF.

This chain links TRBV5-4 with TRBJ2-5; TRBD2 might be the D (5 bases). Trimming removed 7 bases from V and 5 bases from J, with 15 bases in between. CDR3 length: 13 residues. CDR1 is SGHNT and CDR2 is YYREEE in the germline V gene (reference sequence). The CDR3 protein is CASFGEGPETQYF. CDR3 DNA: TGTGCCAGCTTTGGTGAGGGCCCGGAGACCCAGTACTTC.

Comment on this clone: The sample holds other DNA sequences that translate to the same CDR3. The chain is built from TRBV20-1 and TRBJ2-7; D remains unclear. Trimming stripped 6 bases from V and 3 bases from J, with 9 bases between. CDR3 size: 11 residues. Germline V lookup: CDR1 DFQATT, CDR2 SNEGSKA (reference sequence). In nucleotides, the CDR3 is TGCAGTGCAGAGCACGGCTACGAGCAGTACTTC. Amino acids: CSAEHGYEQYF.

The chain uses TRBV5-3 and TRBJ2-1, with D perhaps given as TRBD1 or TRBD2 (7 bases each). TRBV5-3 is treated as an ORF (open reading frame) with a function not yet certain. Between the trimmed V and J ends, which lost 8 bases and 3 bases, there was a span of 15 bases. CDR3 length: 14 amino acids. The CDR3 region is CASSQGDYYNEQFF. The CDR3 bases are TGTGCCAGCAGCCAGGGGGACTACTACAATGAGCAGTTCTTC.

The CDR3 is CASSPGRNYNEQFF. The CDR3 coding sequence is TGTGCCAGCAGCCCCGGGAGAAATTACAATGAGCAGTTCTTC. J is TRBJ2-1 and V is TRBV6-5; possibly TRBD2 for D (6 bases). The CDR3 length is 14 residues. V dropped 6 bases and J dropped 4 bases, with 13 bases sitting between them. Germline V gene sequence: CDR1 MNHEY, CDR2 SVGAGI.

J is TRBJ2-6 and V is TRBV5-1; the match to TRBD2 covers 7 bases. V shed 3 bases and J 3 bases; nucleotides not matched to a gene: 6. The germline CDR1 and CDR2 sequences are SGHRS and YFSETQ. There are 16 residues in the CDR3. Here the CDR3 reads CASSSGGGHGANVLTF. The DNA of the CDR3 is TGCGCCAGCAGCTCGGGAGGTGGGCATGGGGCCAACGTCCTGACTTTC.

This rearrangement joins TRBV11-2 to TRBJ2-3, with 10 bases identical to TRBD2. Germline CDR1 is SGHAT and CDR2 is FQNNGV. J was trimmed by 3 bases and V by 8 bases; bases with no gene match: 5. This CDR3 spans 14 amino acids. CDR3 in DNA: TGTGCCAGCCAGCGGGAGGGCGGGACAGATACGCAGTATTTT. Amino acid sequence: CASQREGGTDTQYF.

Only one count was recorded for this clone. V is TRBV11-2 and J is TRBJ2-1; 7 bases align to TRBD2. The CDR3 contains 16 residues. The V gene end was trimmed by 2 bases and the J gene end by 2 bases; junction bases not matched to a gene: 6. Germline CDR1 and CDR2: SGHAT and FQNNGV. CDR3 sequence (DNA): TGTGCCAGCAGCTTACGGCGGGAGTATCCCTACAATGAGCAGTTCTTC. Translating gives CASSLRREYPYNEQFF. Based on the CDR3 plus reference TRBV11-2 and TRBJ2-1, the full variable domain is EAGVAQSPRYKIIEKRQSVAFWCNPISGHATLYWYQQILGQGPKLLIQFQNNGVVDDSQLPKDRFSAERLKGVDSTLKIQPAKLEDSAVYLCASSLRREYPYNEQFFGPGTRLTVL.

The chain recombines TRBV9 with TRBJ2-7, with TRBD1 as a possible D gene (5 bases). CDR3 size: 14 residues. Trimming shortened V by 4 bases and J by 3 bases, and 14 bases separated the two germline ends. Germline-derived CDR1 and CDR2 are SGDLS and YYNGEE. CDR3 loop: CASSPSGLFYEQYF. In nucleotides, the CDR3 is TGTGCCAGCAGCCCTTCAGGGCTGTTCTACGAGCAGTACTTC.

The J gene is TRBJ2-1, the V gene TRBV10-3; no reliable D call. The CDR3 is 12 amino acids. Germline CDR1 ENHRY, CDR2 SYGVKD. CDR3 sequence reads: CASTWDHNEQFF. CDR3 DNA: TGTGCTAGCACCTGGGATCACAATGAGCAGTTCTTC.

On this clone itself: This same CDR3 is encoded by further DNA sequences in the sample. The V gene is TRBV6-5, the J gene TRBJ2-3; TRBD1 agrees at 11 bases. The trim removed 6 bases at V and 5 bases at J, leaving 7 bases unmatched. Germline V gene sequence: CDR1 MNHEY, CDR2 SVGAGI. CDR3 length equals 15 residues. The CDR3 sequence: CASRQWTGGVDTQYF. Written as DNA, the CDR3 is TGTGCCAGCAGACAATGGACAGGGGGCGTAGATACGCAGTATTTT.

The chain employs TRBV5-1 and TRBJ2-5; 9 nucleotides line up with TRBD2. Germline CDR1 is SGHRS and CDR2 is YFSETQ. The CDR3 extends over 15 amino acids. V gave up 4 bases and J gave up 0 bases; unmatched junction bases: 4. CDR3 sequence (DNA): TGCGCCAGCAGCCTCAGCGGGAGGAACCAAGAGACCCAGTACTTC. Residues: CASSLSGRNQETQYF.

The chain carries TRBV6-5 and TRBJ2-7; no firm D call. Trimming left V 8 bases short and J 5 bases short, with 10 bases between. This CDR3 has 11 amino acids. Germline values: CDR1 MNHEY, CDR2 SVGAGI. CDR3 bases: TGTGCCAGCTCCCCGAGCGACGAGCAGTACTTC. It codes for CASSPSDEQYF.

V is TRBV27 and J is TRBJ2-7, with D maybe TRBD2 (5 bases). This CDR3 comprises 14 residues. V was clipped by 4 bases and J by 3 bases, with 13 bases between them. Germline V gene data show CDR1 as MNHEY and CDR2 as SMNVEV (reference sequence). This CDR3 reads CASSSASYLYEQYF. The CDR3 DNA follows: TGTGCCAGCAGTTCAGCTAGCTACCTCTACGAGCAGTACTTC.

The genes are TRBV7-2 and TRBJ2-1, with D perhaps TRBD2 (5 bases). V shed 3 bases and J shed 10 bases, with 10 bases lying between them. The CDR3 contains 12 residues. CDR1 SGHTA and CDR2 FQGNSA come from the germline V gene. CDR3: CASSFTPGEQFF. Here the CDR3 DNA reads TGTGCCAGCAGCTTTACCCCGGGGGAGCAGTTCTTC. Full variable domain (missing parts from reference TRBV7-2 and TRBJ2-1): GAGVSQSPSNKVTEKGKDVELRCDPISGHTALYWYRQSLGQGLEFLIYFQGNSAPDKSGLPSDRFSAERTGGSVSTLTIQRTQQEDSAVYLCASSFTPGEQFFGPGTRLTVL.

In this sample, this clone turned up once. CDR3: CASSLGIARQGFSGNTIYF. The DNA for the CDR3 is TGTGCCAGCAGCTTAGGCATCGCACGACAGGGATTCTCTGGAAACACCATATATTTT. This chain uses TRBV11-2 with TRBJ1-3; TRBD1 agrees at 7 bases. The length of the CDR3 is 19 residues. V lost 1 base and J lost 0; bases outside the gene matches: 12. Germline V CDR1 and CDR2: SGHAT, FQNNGV.

The chain has TRBV7-7 and TRBJ2-1, with D uncertain. Germline V gene lookup returns CDR1 SSHAT and CDR2 FNYEAQ (reference sequence). The CDR3 loop spans 13 amino acids. The V gene lost 4 bases and the J gene lost 2 bases, with 6 bases spanning the gap. Here the CDR3 DNA reads TGTGCCAGCAGCTCGGTCGCCTACAATGAGCAGTTCTTC. It translates to CASSSVAYNEQFF.

The rearrangement uses TRBV4-2 and TRBJ2-3; 8 bases agree with TRBD1. V was pared by 4 bases and J by 1 base, with 4 bases of the junction left unmatched. The CDR3 sequence is 15 residues long. Germline V lookup: CDR1 LGHNA, CDR2 YNFKEQ. The CDR3 is CASSRGQDGTDTQYF. CDR3 coding DNA: TGTGCCAGCAGCCGGGGACAGGATGGCACAGATACGCAGTATTTT.

This clone was picked up a small number of times. A much bigger clone sits one base away, suggesting this may be a read error. The rearrangement links TRBV13 to TRBJ2-1, with D possibly TRBD1 on 5 matching bases. Trimming removed 5 bases from V and 3 bases from J, with 11 bases in between. Germline CDR1 is PRHDT and CDR2 is FYEKMQ (reference sequence). The CDR3 is 14 residues long. CDR3 residues: CASSEDKSYNEQFF. As DNA, the CDR3 is TGTGCCAGCAGCGAGGACAAAAGCTACAATGAGCAGTTCTTC. Full variable domain (outside the CDR3, taken from reference TRBV13 and TRBJ2-1): AAGVIQSPRHLIKEKRETATLKCYPIPRHDTVYWYQQGPGQDPQFLISFYEKMQSDKGSIPDRFSAQQFSDYHSELNMSSLELGDSALYFCASSEDKSYNEQFFGPGTRLTVL.